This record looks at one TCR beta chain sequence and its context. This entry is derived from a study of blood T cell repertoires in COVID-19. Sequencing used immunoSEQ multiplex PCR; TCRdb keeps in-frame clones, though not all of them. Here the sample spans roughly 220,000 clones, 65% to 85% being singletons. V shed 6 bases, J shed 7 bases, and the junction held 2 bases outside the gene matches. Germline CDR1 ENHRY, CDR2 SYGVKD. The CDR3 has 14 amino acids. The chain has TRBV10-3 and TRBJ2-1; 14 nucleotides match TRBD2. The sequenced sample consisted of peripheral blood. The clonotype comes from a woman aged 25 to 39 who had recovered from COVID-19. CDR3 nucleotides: TGTGCCATCAGGACTAGCGGGAGGGTTAATGAGCAGTTCTTC. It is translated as CAIRTSGRVNEQFF.